Listed below are T cell receptor beta chains from one sample, sequenced in a study of blood T cell repertoires in COVID-19. TCRdb's copy holds only in-frame clones and misses some; the assay was immunoSEQ multiplex PCR. The sample consists of about 87,000 clones, more than 75% of them appearing once. The sequenced sample consisted of peripheral blood. The receptors stem from a middle-aged man with acute or convalescent COVID-19. The CDR3 runs from the conserved cysteine through the conserved F or W. Each record gives: D gene, V gene, J gene, clone size, CDR3 protein, CDR3 DNA. A D gene is named only where the DNA matches it firmly. Size values are once, few and many counts, or a class for expanded clones, and some rows have none.

d_call: TRBD1
v_call: TRBV7-2
j_call: TRBJ1-3
clone_size: -
cdr3_aa: CASSPNPGQGNTIYF
cdr3_nt: TGTGCCAGCAGCCCGAATCCGGGACAGGGAAACACCATATATTTT

d_call: -
v_call: TRBV18
j_call: TRBJ2-1
clone_size: -
cdr3_aa: CASSLIARSSYNEQFF
cdr3_nt: TGTGCCAGCTCTCTCATAGCCCGTAGCTCCTACAATGAGCAGTTCTTC

d_call: -
v_call: TRBV27
j_call: TRBJ1-2
clone_size: -
cdr3_aa: CASSGAAVGNYGHTF
cdr3_nt: TGTGCCAGCAGTGGGGCAGCTGTGGGGAACTATGGCCACACCTTC

d_call: TRBD1
v_call: TRBV3-1/TRBV3-2
j_call: TRBJ1-1
clone_size: once
cdr3_aa: CASTPYTGADTEAFF
cdr3_nt: TGTGCCAGCACCCCTTATACAGGGGCTGACACTGAAGCTTTCTTT

d_call: -
v_call: TRBV15
j_call: TRBJ1-5
clone_size: -
cdr3_aa: CATSKTPYSNQPQHF
cdr3_nt: TGTGCCACCAGTAAGACACCTTATAGCAATCAGCCCCAGCATTTT

d_call: -
v_call: TRBV19
j_call: TRBJ2-1
clone_size: once
cdr3_aa: CASKVGAGATYNEQFF
cdr3_nt: TGTGCCAGTAAGGTTGGGGCAGGGGCGACCTACAATGAGCAGTTCTTC

d_call: -
v_call: TRBV4-2
j_call: TRBJ1-1
clone_size: -
cdr3_aa: CASSHDKGGTTPEAFF
cdr3_nt: TGTGCCAGCAGCCATGACAAGGGAGGGACGACCCCCGAAGCTTTCTTT

d_call: -
v_call: TRBV12-3/TRBV12-4
j_call: TRBJ1-5
clone_size: -
cdr3_aa: CASGTRNQPQHF
cdr3_nt: TGTGCCAGCGGGACAAGGAATCAGCCCCAGCATTTT

d_call: -
v_call: TRBV3-1/TRBV3-2
j_call: TRBJ1-2
clone_size: -
cdr3_aa: CASSQDLVLGNYGYTF
cdr3_nt: TGTGCCAGCAGCCAAGATCTAGTTCTGGGTAACTATGGCTACACCTTC

d_call: TRBD1
v_call: TRBV30
j_call: TRBJ2-3
clone_size: -
cdr3_aa: CAWTTGATNTQYF
cdr3_nt: TGTGCCTGGACGACAGGGGCGACGAACACGCAGTATTTT

d_call: TRBD1
v_call: TRBV2
j_call: TRBJ1-2
clone_size: -
cdr3_aa: CASSVGQGVGYTF
cdr3_nt: TGTGCCAGCAGTGTAGGACAGGGCGTTGGCTACACCTTC

d_call: TRBD1
v_call: TRBV5-8
j_call: TRBJ2-5
clone_size: once
cdr3_aa: CASSAGQGQETQYF
cdr3_nt: TGTGCCAGCAGCGCGGGACAGGGCCAAGAGACCCAGTACTTC

d_call: -
v_call: TRBV19
j_call: TRBJ2-1
clone_size: once
cdr3_aa: CASRDRTSYNEQFF
cdr3_nt: TGTGCCAGCAGAGACAGGACTAGTTACAATGAGCAGTTCTTC

d_call: TRBD1
v_call: TRBV28
j_call: TRBJ2-7
clone_size: -
cdr3_aa: CASSSPGQNYEQYF
cdr3_nt: TGTGCCAGCAGTTCCCCGGGACAGAACTACGAGCAGTACTTC

d_call: -
v_call: TRBV6-5
j_call: TRBJ1-2
clone_size: -
cdr3_aa: CASRAQGSRGYTF
cdr3_nt: TGTGCCAGCAGGGCCCAGGGGTCCAGGGGCTACACCTTC

d_call: -
v_call: TRBV19
j_call: TRBJ1-1
clone_size: -
cdr3_aa: CASKEGSAALNTEAFF
cdr3_nt: TGTGCCAGTAAGGAGGGCTCGGCCGCCCTGAACACTGAAGCTTTCTTT

d_call: -
v_call: TRBV11-2
j_call: TRBJ1-1
clone_size: once
cdr3_aa: CASSLNEAFF
cdr3_nt: TGTGCCAGCAGCCTTAATGAAGCTTTCTTT

d_call: -
v_call: TRBV6-5
j_call: TRBJ1-1
clone_size: -
cdr3_aa: CASSTGQYEAFF
cdr3_nt: TGTGCCAGCAGTACAGGACAGTATGAAGCTTTCTTT

d_call: -
v_call: TRBV6-6
j_call: TRBJ2-1
clone_size: -
cdr3_aa: CASSSLGTANEQFF
cdr3_nt: TGTGCCAGCAGTTCCCTCGGGACTGCCAATGAGCAGTTCTTC

d_call: -
v_call: TRBV6-5
j_call: TRBJ1-4
clone_size: -
cdr3_aa: CASSINEKLFF
cdr3_nt: TGTGCCAGCAGTATAAATGAAAAACTGTTTTTT

d_call: TRBD2
v_call: TRBV9
j_call: TRBJ2-7
clone_size: once
cdr3_aa: CASSAGTSGYEQYF
cdr3_nt: TGTGCCAGCAGCGCCGGGACTAGCGGCTACGAGCAGTACTTC

d_call: TRBD1
v_call: TRBV6-5
j_call: TRBJ1-1
clone_size: -
cdr3_aa: CASSYRRTGNTEAFF
cdr3_nt: TGTGCCAGCAGTTACCGAAGGACAGGGAACACTGAAGCTTTCTTT

d_call: TRBD1
v_call: TRBV12-5
j_call: TRBJ2-7
clone_size: -
cdr3_aa: CASGSDRGQPYEQYF
cdr3_nt: TGTGCTAGTGGTTCGGACAGGGGACAACCCTACGAGCAGTACTTC

d_call: -
v_call: TRBV6-5
j_call: TRBJ1-1
clone_size: -
cdr3_aa: CASSLQGKRNTEAFF
cdr3_nt: TGTGCCAGCAGTCTCCAGGGTAAGAGGAACACTGAAGCTTTCTTT

d_call: -
v_call: TRBV10-3
j_call: TRBJ2-3
clone_size: -
cdr3_aa: CAISTADTQYF
cdr3_nt: TGTGCCATTAGTACGGCAGATACGCAGTATTTT

d_call: TRBD1
v_call: TRBV29-1
j_call: TRBJ1-3
clone_size: -
cdr3_aa: CSVETGIGNTIYF
cdr3_nt: TGCAGCGTTGAGACAGGGATTGGAAACACCATATATTTT

d_call: -
v_call: TRBV6-1
j_call: TRBJ1-1
clone_size: -
cdr3_aa: CASSEAITWDKMNTEAFF
cdr3_nt: TGTGCCAGCAGTGAAGCGATTACTTGGGACAAGATGAACACTGAAGCTTTCTTT

d_call: -
v_call: TRBV7-6
j_call: TRBJ2-5
clone_size: -
cdr3_aa: CASSLGGSLETQYF
cdr3_nt: TGTGCCAGCAGCTTAGGAGGGTCATTAGAGACCCAGTACTTC

d_call: -
v_call: TRBV30
j_call: TRBJ1-3
clone_size: -
cdr3_aa: CAWSEGNSGNTIYF
cdr3_nt: TGTGCCTGGAGTGAGGGGAACTCTGGAAACACCATATATTTT

d_call: TRBD1
v_call: TRBV30
j_call: TRBJ2-1
clone_size: -
cdr3_aa: CAWSRQGYNEQFF
cdr3_nt: TGTGCCTGGAGTAGACAGGGCTACAATGAGCAGTTCTTC

d_call: -
v_call: TRBV10-3
j_call: TRBJ1-1
clone_size: -
cdr3_aa: CAISRTGYAEAFF
cdr3_nt: TGTGCCATCAGTCGTACAGGGTACGCTGAAGCTTTCTTT

d_call: -
v_call: TRBV7-8
j_call: TRBJ1-5
clone_size: -
cdr3_aa: CASSPDTGRNQPQHF
cdr3_nt: TGTGCCAGCAGCCCAGACACAGGGCGAAATCAGCCCCAGCATTTT

d_call: -
v_call: TRBV11-3
j_call: TRBJ2-2
clone_size: -
cdr3_aa: CASSSTSSSGELFF
cdr3_nt: TGTGCCAGCAGCTCTACTAGTTCTTCTGGGGAGCTGTTTTTT

d_call: TRBD1
v_call: TRBV2
j_call: TRBJ2-7
clone_size: many
cdr3_aa: CASRETRDRGVVGLPSYEQYF
cdr3_nt: TGTGCCAGCAGAGAAACCCGGGACAGGGGGGTTGTAGGGTTGCCTTCCTACGAGCAGTACTTC

d_call: TRBD1
v_call: TRBV7-9
j_call: TRBJ1-1
clone_size: -
cdr3_aa: CASSGDRTVAFF
cdr3_nt: TGTGCCAGCAGCGGGGACAGGACGGTAGCTTTCTTT

d_call: -
v_call: TRBV5-4
j_call: TRBJ1-2
clone_size: -
cdr3_aa: CASSFTGFNYGYTF
cdr3_nt: TGTGCCAGCAGCTTCACAGGGTTTAACTATGGCTACACCTTC

d_call: TRBD1
v_call: TRBV5-4
j_call: TRBJ1-1
clone_size: -
cdr3_aa: CASSPEQGADAFF
cdr3_nt: TGTGCCAGCAGCCCGGAGCAGGGGGCGGACGCTTTCTTT

d_call: -
v_call: TRBV4-3
j_call: TRBJ1-4
clone_size: -
cdr3_aa: CASSQLVPGVREKLFF
cdr3_nt: TGCGCCAGCAGCCAATTGGTTCCGGGGGTAAGGGAAAAACTGTTTTTT

d_call: TRBD1
v_call: TRBV5-1
j_call: TRBJ2-5
clone_size: -
cdr3_aa: CASSLGNRGRQETQYF
cdr3_nt: TGCGCCAGCAGCTTGGGGAACAGGGGGCGGCAAGAGACCCAGTACTTC

d_call: -
v_call: TRBV25-1
j_call: TRBJ1-1
clone_size: -
cdr3_aa: CASCPLGVQGTEAFF
cdr3_nt: TGTGCCAGCTGCCCCCTTGGGGTGCAGGGCACTGAAGCTTTCTTT

d_call: TRBD2
v_call: TRBV29-1
j_call: TRBJ2-2
clone_size: -
cdr3_aa: CSAQGLAVSGGELFF
cdr3_nt: TGCAGCGCCCAGGGACTAGCGGTGTCCGGCGGGGAGCTGTTTTTT

d_call: -
v_call: TRBV12-5
j_call: TRBJ2-7
clone_size: -
cdr3_aa: CASGLTITGASYEQYF
cdr3_nt: TGTGCTAGTGGTTTGACCATCACGGGAGCGTCCTACGAGCAGTACTTC

d_call: TRBD1
v_call: TRBV7-8
j_call: TRBJ1-6
clone_size: -
cdr3_aa: CASSHPGQSSYNSPLHF
cdr3_nt: TGTGCCAGCAGTCATCCGGGACAGAGCTCCTATAATTCACCCCTCCACTTT

d_call: TRBD2
v_call: TRBV2
j_call: TRBJ2-3
clone_size: once
cdr3_aa: CASSVPTRAGGPTSTDTQYF
cdr3_nt: TGTGCCAGCAGTGTTCCTACTAGAGCGGGGGGCCCTACTAGCACAGATACGCAGTATTTT

d_call: TRBD1
v_call: TRBV6-5
j_call: TRBJ1-2
clone_size: -
cdr3_aa: CASSPQTGRGYGYTF
cdr3_nt: TGTGCCAGCAGTCCCCAGACAGGGCGCGGGTATGGCTACACCTTC

d_call: -
v_call: TRBV24-1
j_call: TRBJ1-2
clone_size: -
cdr3_aa: CATSDAGTDYGYTF
cdr3_nt: TGTGCCACCAGTGATGCCGGGACTGACTATGGCTACACCTTC

d_call: TRBD1
v_call: TRBV19
j_call: TRBJ1-2
clone_size: -
cdr3_aa: CASSIGLGTGKITF
cdr3_nt: TGTGCCAGTAGTATAGGTCTCGGGACAGGGAAAATCACCTTC

d_call: TRBD1
v_call: TRBV15
j_call: TRBJ1-1
clone_size: once
cdr3_aa: CATSSGQGGVTTEAFF
cdr3_nt: TGTGCCACCAGCAGCGGACAGGGGGGGGTGACCACTGAAGCTTTCTTT

d_call: TRBD1
v_call: TRBV6-5
j_call: TRBJ2-7
clone_size: -
cdr3_aa: CASSLGQGGYEQYF
cdr3_nt: TGTGCCAGCAGTCTGGGACAGGGGGGGTACGAGCAGTACTTC

d_call: TRBD1
v_call: TRBV9
j_call: TRBJ2-2
clone_size: -
cdr3_aa: CASSERDRPAGELFF
cdr3_nt: TGTGCCAGCAGCGAACGGGACAGACCGGCCGGGGAGCTGTTTTTT

d_call: -
v_call: TRBV28
j_call: TRBJ1-6
clone_size: -
cdr3_aa: CASSPPGGLISPLHF
cdr3_nt: TGTGCCAGCAGCCCCCCGGGGGGCTTGATTTCACCCCTCCACTTT

d_call: TRBD2
v_call: TRBV7-8
j_call: TRBJ2-7
clone_size: many
cdr3_aa: CASSLRSSGRVWSYEQYF
cdr3_nt: TGTGCCAGCAGCTTAAGGTCTAGCGGGAGAGTGTGGTCCTACGAGCAGTACTTC

d_call: TRBD2
v_call: TRBV18
j_call: TRBJ2-5
clone_size: -
cdr3_aa: CASSRGTSGSTAQYF
cdr3_nt: TGTGCCAGCTCACGCGGGACTAGCGGGAGTACGGCCCAGTACTTC

d_call: -
v_call: TRBV7-5
j_call: TRBJ2-7
clone_size: -
cdr3_aa: CARSARREGIYEQYF
cdr3_nt: TGTGCCAGAAGCGCCCGCAGGGAGGGCATCTACGAGCAGTACTTC

d_call: TRBD2
v_call: TRBV6-5
j_call: TRBJ2-7
clone_size: -
cdr3_aa: CAIGLASYEQYF
cdr3_nt: TGTGCCATCGGACTAGCGTCCTACGAGCAGTACTTC

d_call: TRBD1
v_call: TRBV7-9
j_call: TRBJ1-1
clone_size: once
cdr3_aa: CASSRDRDTEAFF
cdr3_nt: TGTGCCAGCAGCCGGGACAGGGACACTGAAGCTTTCTTT